These 12 T cell receptor beta chains were sequenced from one sample in a study of blood T cell repertoires in COVID-19. Profiled with immunoSEQ multiplex PCR; TCRdb holds only in-frame clones, not every one. The sample includes approximately 230,000 clones, around four fifths of them seen just once. What was sequenced was peripheral blood. All receptors come from a woman in her 40s with active or convalescent COVID-19.

The rearrangement links TRBV11-1 to TRBJ2-6; perhaps TRBD2 as D (5 bases). Between the trimmed V and J ends, which lost 1 base and 4 bases, there was a span of 8 bases. Germline CDR1 reads SGHAT; CDR2 reads FQDESV (reference sequence). The CDR3 is 15 amino acids. The DNA of the CDR3 is TGTGCCAGCAGCTTAGTAGCGTCCGGGGCCAACGTCCTGACTTTC. Its translation: CASSLVASGANVLTF.

This clone was seen ten or more times. This chain links TRBV4-1 with TRBJ1-6; 8 nucleotides align to TRBD1. Germline V gives CDR1 MGHRA, CDR2 YSYEKL. With 0 bases clipped from V and 9 bases from J, the junction kept 7 bases outside the gene matches. This CDR3 has 16 residues. The chain's CDR3 is CASSQDSSGGISPLHF. The CDR3 nucleotides are TGCGCCAGCAGCCAAGATAGCTCAGGGGGCATTTCACCCCTCCACTTT.

The chain joins TRBV6-5 to TRBJ2-3; D might be TRBD2 (6 bases). Germline V gene sequence: CDR1 MNHEY, CDR2 SVGAGI. Trimming pared 5 bases from V and 2 bases from J, leaving 14 bases between. The CDR3 length is 15 residues. The CDR3 region has the DNA TGTGCCAGCAGTCCCCGACTAGACGACACAGATACGCAGTATTTT. Protein: CASSPRLDDTDTQYF.

The chain combines TRBV6-4 with TRBJ2-1; the D gene is possibly TRBD2 (6 bases). The V end lost 1 base, the J end lost 6 bases, and 13 bases lay between the germline ends. CDR1 and CDR2 (germline): MRHNA, SNTAGT. The CDR3 totals 15 residues. In nucleotides, the CDR3 is TGTGCCAGCAGTGACTGGGGTATCGGGAGCAATGAGCAGTTCTTC. Encoded protein: CASSDWGIGSNEQFF.

The sample holds a few counts of this clone. The chain links TRBV27 to TRBJ2-1; 10 bases fit TRBD1. J lost 0 bases, V lost 6 bases, and 11 bases had no gene match. CDR1 is MNHEY and CDR2 is SMNVEV in the germline V gene (reference sequence). The CDR3 spans 18 residues. The CDR3: CASSRDRGNPSSYNEQFF. The CDR3 DNA reads TGTGCCAGCAGCCGGGACAGGGGTAACCCCAGCTCCTACAATGAGCAGTTCTTC.

The CDR3 DNA is TGTGCCAGTAGTGTCGGGGGCGGGGGGATCACAGATACGCAGTATTTT. It is translated as CASSVGGGGITDTQYF. The chain couples TRBV19 to TRBJ2-3; TRBD2 agrees at 8 bases. There are 16 residues in the CDR3. The ends lost 5 bases at V and 2 bases at J; junction bases unmatched: 9. The V gene's germline CDR1 is LNHDA and CDR2 SQIVND (reference sequence).

The J gene is TRBJ2-3, the V gene TRBV5-6; 7 nucleotides line up with TRBD2. Germline assignment: CDR1 SGHDT and CDR2 YYEEEE. This CDR3 spans 15 amino acids. The trim removed 4 bases at V and 2 bases at J, leaving 7 bases unmatched. The CDR3 region is CASSRLALPTDTQYF. The CDR3 nucleotides are TGTGCCAGCAGCCGACTAGCTCTTCCCACAGATACGCAGTATTTT.

The chain links TRBV4-2 to TRBJ1-5; 9 positions agree with TRBD1. Per germline, CDR1 LGHNA and CDR2 YNFKEQ. The V gene end was trimmed by 4 bases and the J gene end by 2 bases; junction bases not matched to a gene: 6. This CDR3 has 16 amino acids. The CDR3 DNA follows: TGTGCCAGCAGCCCCGGACAGGGGACGGGCAATCAGCCCCAGCATTTT. Amino acids: CASSPGQGTGNQPQHF.

This chain uses TRBV6-4 with TRBJ2-7; unclear D gene. The length of the CDR3 is 17 residues. Germline V gene sequence: CDR1 MRHNA, CDR2 SNTAGT. Trimming pared 2 bases from V and 3 bases from J, leaving 20 bases between. CDR3 region: CASSDNRSVNPIYEQYF. CDR3 nucleotide sequence: TGTGCCAGCAGTGACAATCGGTCCGTCAACCCCATCTACGAGCAGTACTTC.

The V and J genes are TRBV3-1 (or the pseudogene TRBV3-2) and TRBJ1-2, with D possibly being TRBD1 (6 bases). The length of the CDR3 is 14 residues. Germline V gene data show CDR1 as LGHDT and CDR2 as YNNKEL (reference sequence). V dropped 1 base and J dropped 8 bases, with 14 bases sitting between them. CDR3 residues: CASSQGWGTKGYTF. The DNA of the CDR3 is TGTGCCAGCAGCCAAGGTTGGGGGACAAAGGGCTACACCTTC.

The V call is TRBV19, the J call TRBJ1-3, with D unresolved. This CDR3 is 14 amino acids long. The germline V and J ends were trimmed by 3 bases and 0 bases, with 6 bases remaining between them. The germline V gene encodes CDR1 LNHDA and CDR2 SQIVND (reference sequence). CDR3 sequence: CASSIGSSGNTIYF. The CDR3 DNA sequence: TGTGCCAGTAGTATCGGGAGCTCTGGAAACACCATATATTTT.

A word on this clone: Other DNA sequences within the sample encode an identical CDR3. V gene TRBV28 combines with J gene TRBJ2-7; D perhaps matches TRBD1 (5 bases). The CDR3 runs to 13 residues. Trimming pared 8 bases from V and 1 base from J, leaving 12 bases between. Germline lookup yields CDR1 MDHEN and CDR2 SYDVKM. The CDR3 is CASRKGRSYEQYF. The CDR3 nucleotides are TGTGCCAGCCGGAAGGGGCGATCCTACGAGCAGTACTTC.